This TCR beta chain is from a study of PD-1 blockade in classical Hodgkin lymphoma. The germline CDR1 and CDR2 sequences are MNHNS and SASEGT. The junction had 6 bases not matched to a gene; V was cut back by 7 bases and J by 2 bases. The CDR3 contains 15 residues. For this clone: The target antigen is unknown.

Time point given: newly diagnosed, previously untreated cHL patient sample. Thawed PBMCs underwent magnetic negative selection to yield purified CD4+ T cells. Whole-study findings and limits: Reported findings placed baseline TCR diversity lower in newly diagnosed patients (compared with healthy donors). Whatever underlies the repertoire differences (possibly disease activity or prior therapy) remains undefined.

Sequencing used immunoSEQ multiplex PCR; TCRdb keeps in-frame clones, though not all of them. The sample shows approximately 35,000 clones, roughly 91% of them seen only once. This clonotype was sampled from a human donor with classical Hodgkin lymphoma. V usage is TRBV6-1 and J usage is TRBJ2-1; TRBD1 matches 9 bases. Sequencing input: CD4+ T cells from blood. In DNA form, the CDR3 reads TGTGCCAGCATTCCCGACAGGGGGGCCTACAATGAGCAGTTCTTC. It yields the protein CASIPDRGAYNEQFF.